A selection of T cell receptor beta chains follows, all from one sample in a study of CD8+ T cells in alopecia areata. The data were produced by immunoSEQ multiplex PCR, yet TCRdb's version contains in-frame clones alone and is incomplete. The repertoire consists of about 190,000 clones, with around 65% occurring once and the leading ten covering around 4%. The material was CD4+ T cells sorted from blood, obtained at week 4, from a patient treated with tofacitinib. All receptors derive from a human donor with alopecia areata. CDR3s include the opening cysteine and the closing phenylalanine or tryptophan. D genes are given only for firm matches. The size field is filled for only some rows; it gives once, few, many or a size class.

d_call: NA; clone_size: once; j_call: TRBJ1-1; v_call: TRBV25-1; cdr3_nt: TGTGCCAGCAGCCCCTCGGGAGGCACTGAAGCTTTCTTT; cdr3_aa: CASSPSGGTEAFF
d_call: TRBD2; clone_size: few; j_call: TRBJ2-3; v_call: TRBV10-3; cdr3_nt: TGTGCCATCAGGACCCACGCGGGGGACGGCACAGATACGCAGTATTTT; cdr3_aa: CAIRTHAGDGTDTQYF
d_call: NA; clone_size: NA; j_call: TRBJ2-7; v_call: TRBV6-1; cdr3_nt: TGTGCCAGCAAGGGGGGACCGACCTACGAGCAGTACTTC; cdr3_aa: CASKGGPTYEQYF
d_call: TRBD1; clone_size: NA; j_call: TRBJ2-1; v_call: TRBV29-1; cdr3_nt: TGCAGCGTTGGTTTCCGGGACAGGGTCGTGTACAATGAGCAGTTCTTC; cdr3_aa: CSVGFRDRVVYNEQFF
d_call: NA; clone_size: NA; j_call: TRBJ1-2; v_call: TRBV29-1; cdr3_nt: TGCAGCGTTGCTACCCATGGTGACTATGGCTACACCTTC; cdr3_aa: CSVATHGDYGYTF
d_call: NA; clone_size: NA; j_call: TRBJ1-3; v_call: TRBV29-1; cdr3_nt: TGCAGCGTCGGATCGGGCGTTGGAAACACCATATATTTT; cdr3_aa: CSVGSGVGNTIYF
d_call: TRBD1; clone_size: once; j_call: TRBJ1-5; v_call: TRBV7-9; cdr3_nt: TGTGCCGGAGGGACAGGGAATCAGCCCCAGCATTTT; cdr3_aa: CAGGTGNQPQHF
d_call: NA; clone_size: NA; j_call: TRBJ2-7; v_call: TRBV6-5; cdr3_nt: TGTGCCAGCAGCCTTTTGGGCAAGCAGTACTTC; cdr3_aa: CASSLLGKQYF
d_call: NA; clone_size: NA; j_call: TRBJ2-5; v_call: TRBV5-1; cdr3_nt: TGCGCCAGCAGCCCTGGACTCAAGAGAGGGGAGACCCAGTACTTC; cdr3_aa: CASSPGLKRGETQYF
d_call: NA; clone_size: NA; j_call: TRBJ2-5; v_call: TRBV7-8; cdr3_nt: TGTGCCAGCCGCCTCAGGTTCCAAGAGACCCAGTACTTC; cdr3_aa: CASRLRFQETQYF
d_call: NA; clone_size: NA; j_call: TRBJ2-1; v_call: TRBV30; cdr3_nt: TGTGCCTGGAGTGTACTGGGCAGTTCCTACAATGAGCAGTTCTTC; cdr3_aa: CAWSVLGSSYNEQFF
d_call: NA; clone_size: NA; j_call: TRBJ1-5; v_call: TRBV6-5; cdr3_nt: TGTGCCAGCAGTCGGGAGGGGAATCAGCCCCAGCATTTT; cdr3_aa: CASSREGNQPQHF
d_call: TRBD2; clone_size: few; j_call: TRBJ2-2; v_call: TRBV2; cdr3_nt: TGTGCCAGCAGTGGGACTAGCGGGGGAGCCGGGGAGCTGTTTTTT; cdr3_aa: CASSGTSGGAGELFF
d_call: NA; clone_size: once; j_call: TRBJ1-2; v_call: TRBV2; cdr3_nt: TGTGCCAGCAGTGTGTATCCCTTAGGAGGCTACACCTTC; cdr3_aa: CASSVYPLGGYTF
d_call: NA; clone_size: NA; j_call: TRBJ1-2; v_call: TRBV6-5; cdr3_nt: TGTGCCAGCAGTAGGATGGGTAGCTATGGCTACACCTTC; cdr3_aa: CASSRMGSYGYTF
d_call: NA; clone_size: NA; j_call: TRBJ2-6; v_call: TRBV10-3; cdr3_nt: TGTGCCGCAAGTTCGGGGCCTGGGGCCAACGTCCTGACTTTC; cdr3_aa: CAASSGPGANVLTF
d_call: TRBD2; clone_size: NA; j_call: TRBJ2-3; v_call: TRBV4-3; cdr3_nt: TGCGCCAGCAGCCAAGAACCTAGCGGGGGAGATACGCAGTATTTT; cdr3_aa: CASSQEPSGGDTQYF
d_call: TRBD1; clone_size: once; j_call: TRBJ1-6; v_call: TRBV19; cdr3_nt: TGTGCCAGCCGCCAGGGACAGGGAAATTCACCCCTCCACTTT; cdr3_aa: CASRQGQGNSPLHF
d_call: TRBD1; clone_size: NA; j_call: TRBJ1-2; v_call: TRBV27; cdr3_nt: TGTGCCAGCAGTAGACAGGGACAGGGGGGCTACACCTTC; cdr3_aa: CASSRQGQGGYTF
d_call: NA; clone_size: NA; j_call: TRBJ1-2; v_call: TRBV7-9; cdr3_nt: TGTGCCAGCAGTTGGAGTAGCCCGGGCTACACCTTC; cdr3_aa: CASSWSSPGYTF
d_call: TRBD2; clone_size: NA; j_call: TRBJ2-2; v_call: TRBV6-1; cdr3_nt: TGTGCCAGCAGTGAAACTAGCGGGGGGTACACCGGGGAGCTGTTTTTT; cdr3_aa: CASSETSGGYTGELFF
d_call: TRBD1; clone_size: few; j_call: TRBJ2-2; v_call: TRBV10-3; cdr3_nt: TGTGCCATCAGAAACAGCAGGGGGCTTTTCGACACCGGGGAGCTGTTTTTT; cdr3_aa: CAIRNSRGLFDTGELFF
d_call: NA; clone_size: NA; j_call: TRBJ1-2; v_call: TRBV29-1; cdr3_nt: TGCAGCGTGGACAGCCTTGGCTACACCTTC; cdr3_aa: CSVDSLGYTF
d_call: NA; clone_size: NA; j_call: TRBJ1-1; v_call: TRBV29-1; cdr3_nt: TGCAGCGTTGAAGACCCACGTTGGACTGAAGCTTTCTTT; cdr3_aa: CSVEDPRWTEAFF
d_call: NA; clone_size: NA; j_call: TRBJ1-3; v_call: TRBV4-1; cdr3_nt: TGCGCCAGCAGCCAAGCCTTCTCTGGAAACACCATATATTTT; cdr3_aa: CASSQAFSGNTIYF
d_call: TRBD1; clone_size: NA; j_call: TRBJ2-1; v_call: TRBV4-3; cdr3_nt: TGCGCCAGCAGCCAGGTGGACAGGGTCAATGAGCAGTTCTTC; cdr3_aa: CASSQVDRVNEQFF
d_call: NA; clone_size: NA; j_call: TRBJ2-2; v_call: TRBV5-1; cdr3_nt: TGCGCCAGCAGCCCTGATACGAACACCGGGGAGCTGTTTTTT; cdr3_aa: CASSPDTNTGELFF
d_call: NA; clone_size: NA; j_call: TRBJ1-4; v_call: TRBV27; cdr3_nt: TGTGCCAGCAGTAAACGACCAGGGACCGCCCTACGACTGTTTTTT; cdr3_aa: CASSKRPGTALRLFF
d_call: TRBD2; clone_size: NA; j_call: TRBJ2-7; v_call: TRBV28; cdr3_nt: TGTGCCAGCAGTTCCCCGGGTTTAGCGGGTACGTACGAGCAGTACTTC; cdr3_aa: CASSSPGLAGTYEQYF
d_call: NA; clone_size: NA; j_call: TRBJ1-1; v_call: TRBV10-3; cdr3_nt: TGTGCCATCAGACTGACAGGGAACACTGAAGCTTTCTTT; cdr3_aa: CAIRLTGNTEAFF
d_call: TRBD2; clone_size: NA; j_call: TRBJ2-7; v_call: TRBV7-2; cdr3_nt: TGTGCCAGCAGCCCCGGACTAGCGGTATCCTACGAGCAGTACTTC; cdr3_aa: CASSPGLAVSYEQYF
d_call: NA; clone_size: few; j_call: TRBJ1-5; v_call: TRBV6-5; cdr3_nt: TGTGCCAGCAGTTACGGGGCAGTTGGACAGCCCCAGCATTTT; cdr3_aa: CASSYGAVGQPQHF
d_call: TRBD1; clone_size: NA; j_call: TRBJ2-5; v_call: TRBV30; cdr3_nt: TGTGCCTGGGGCAGACAGGGGATGGAGACCCAGTACTTC; cdr3_aa: CAWGRQGMETQYF
d_call: NA; clone_size: NA; j_call: TRBJ1-1; v_call: TRBV25-1; cdr3_nt: TGTGCCAGCAGTGAGCCGGGAAAGACTGAAGCTTTCTTT; cdr3_aa: CASSEPGKTEAFF
d_call: NA; clone_size: NA; j_call: TRBJ1-1; v_call: TRBV11-3; cdr3_nt: TGTGCCAGCAGCCCCCGTGGGAACACTGAAGCTTTCTTT; cdr3_aa: CASSPRGNTEAFF
d_call: TRBD2; clone_size: NA; j_call: TRBJ2-3; v_call: TRBV30; cdr3_nt: TGTGCCTGGAGTTCGGGACTAGCGGGGACAGATACGCAGTATTTT; cdr3_aa: CAWSSGLAGTDTQYF
d_call: NA; clone_size: NA; j_call: TRBJ1-6; v_call: TRBV2; cdr3_nt: TGTGCCAGCAGTCGGGGGAATTCACCCCTCCACTTT; cdr3_aa: CASSRGNSPLHF
d_call: TRBD1; clone_size: NA; j_call: TRBJ1-2; v_call: TRBV5-6; cdr3_nt: TGTGCCAGCAGCCCCGGACAGGGGAGCTATGGCTACACCTTC; cdr3_aa: CASSPGQGSYGYTF
d_call: NA; clone_size: NA; j_call: TRBJ2-5; v_call: TRBV10-3; cdr3_nt: TGTGCCATCAGTGGAGGCGACTACCAAGAGACCCAGTACTTC; cdr3_aa: CAISGGDYQETQYF
d_call: NA; clone_size: few; j_call: TRBJ1-6; v_call: TRBV7-2; cdr3_nt: TGTGCCAGCAGCTTAGATTCACCCCTCCACTTT; cdr3_aa: CASSLDSPLHF
d_call: NA; clone_size: NA; j_call: TRBJ2-7; v_call: TRBV7-9; cdr3_nt: TGTGCCAGCAGCTTACGTGGACGGCGCTACGAGCAGTACTTC; cdr3_aa: CASSLRGRRYEQYF
d_call: TRBD2; clone_size: few; j_call: TRBJ2-1; v_call: TRBV4-3; cdr3_nt: TGCGCCAGCAGCCCGAAAGCGGGGGGGCTCTACAATGAGCAGTTCTTC; cdr3_aa: CASSPKAGGLYNEQFF
d_call: TRBD2; clone_size: NA; j_call: TRBJ2-4; v_call: TRBV2; cdr3_nt: TGTGCCAGCAGTAAGCGGGGGGGACTAGTTCAGTACTTC; cdr3_aa: CASSKRGGLVQYF
d_call: NA; clone_size: NA; j_call: TRBJ2-7; v_call: TRBV6-5; cdr3_nt: TGTGCCAGCAGTATCAGGAAGGGCGCCTACGAGCAGTACTTC; cdr3_aa: CASSIRKGAYEQYF
d_call: NA; clone_size: NA; j_call: TRBJ2-5; v_call: TRBV29-1; cdr3_nt: TGCAGCGCCGGGGGCAGCCAAGAGACCCAGTACTTC; cdr3_aa: CSAGGSQETQYF
d_call: NA; clone_size: NA; j_call: TRBJ1-1; v_call: TRBV7-8; cdr3_nt: TGTGCCAGCAGCTTTCTGGGAGGGGACACTGAAGCTTTCTTT; cdr3_aa: CASSFLGGDTEAFF
d_call: NA; clone_size: NA; j_call: TRBJ1-2; v_call: TRBV6-1; cdr3_nt: TGTGCCAGCAGCGAGCAGTCCCTGTTAAACTATGGCTACACCTTC; cdr3_aa: CASSEQSLLNYGYTF
d_call: NA; clone_size: NA; j_call: TRBJ1-3; v_call: TRBV29-1; cdr3_nt: TGCAGCGTTCCGACCCCGATTCCGACAAACACCATATATTTT; cdr3_aa: CSVPTPIPTNTIYF
d_call: TRBD2; clone_size: few; j_call: TRBJ2-3; v_call: TRBV25-1; cdr3_nt: TGTGCCAGCAGTCATCGGGGACTAAGCACAGATACGCAGTATTTT; cdr3_aa: CASSHRGLSTDTQYF
d_call: NA; clone_size: NA; j_call: TRBJ1-1; v_call: TRBV30; cdr3_nt: TGTGCCTGGAGTGTACCCGCGACGTGGGGGCCAAAAAACACTGAAGCTTTCTTT; cdr3_aa: CAWSVPATWGPKNTEAFF
d_call: NA; clone_size: NA; j_call: TRBJ1-6; v_call: TRBV6-5; cdr3_nt: TGTGCCAGCAGTTACTCGAGGGGCCCCCTCCACTTT; cdr3_aa: CASSYSRGPLHF
d_call: NA; clone_size: NA; j_call: TRBJ1-2; v_call: TRBV7-2; cdr3_nt: TGTGCCAGCAGCCCCCGGACAGAAGCTAACTATGGCTACACCTTC; cdr3_aa: CASSPRTEANYGYTF
d_call: NA; clone_size: NA; j_call: TRBJ2-3; v_call: TRBV29-1; cdr3_nt: TGCAGCGTTGGGGGGAGAAGCACAGATACGCAGTATTTT; cdr3_aa: CSVGGRSTDTQYF